The 5 T cell receptor beta chains below all came from one sample that was sequenced in a study of blood T cell repertoires in COVID-19. Here immunoSEQ multiplex PCR was the method, and the copy in TCRdb shows in-frame clones only, minus some. The sample has approximately 190,000 clones, approximately 86% seen once; the top ten hold roughly 25%. The sample taken for sequencing was PBMCs or T cells enriched from blood (not recorded which). These receptors all come from a woman aged 40 to 50 in a cohort exposed to, infected with or recovered from COVID-19 (not recorded which).

The rearrangement links TRBV28 to TRBJ1-5; 7 bases are a match to TRBD1. The CDR3 sequence is 14 residues long. The trim removed 5 bases at V and 5 bases at J, leaving 6 bases unmatched. Germline V lookup: CDR1 MDHEN, CDR2 SYDVKM. The CDR3, as DNA: TGTGCCAGCAGTCAGAACAGGGGCCATCAGCCCCAGCATTTT. Protein sequence: CASSQNRGHQPQHF.

This chain joins TRBV9 and TRBJ1-4; D is uncertain. CDR1 is SGDLS and CDR2 is YYNGEE in the germline V gene. This CDR3 region has 16 residues. Trimming took off 0 bases at V and 4 bases at J, with 13 bases between the two ends. CDR3 residues: CASSVGGQAGNEKLFF. DNA of the CDR3: TGTGCCAGCAGCGTAGGAGGGCAGGCAGGTAATGAAAAACTGTTTTTT.

This clone is a singleton in its sample. The V gene is TRBV5-1, the J gene TRBJ1-1; 9 positions match TRBD1. The CDR3 is made up of 16 amino acids. Unmatched junction bases numbered 6, after V lost 3 bases and J lost 0 bases. The germline V gene encodes CDR1 SGHRS and CDR2 YFSETQ. CDR3 nucleotides: TGCGCCAGCAGCTATTCACAGGGGGCTTTGAACACTGAAGCTTTCTTT. Its protein product is CASSYSQGALNTEAFF.

The V and J genes are TRBV18 and TRBJ2-1; the D gene is possibly TRBD2 (6 bases). CDR3 length equals 16 residues. V was pared by 6 bases and J by 3 bases, with 18 bases between. Germline V gives CDR1 KGHSH, CDR2 LQKENI. The CDR3 here is CASSARLRRDYNEQFF. The CDR3 DNA is TGTGCCAGCTCGGCCCGATTGAGGCGGGACTACAATGAGCAGTTCTTC.

This chain joins TRBV4-1 and TRBJ1-6, with a weak D call TRBD1 (5 bases). CDR3 length: 13 residues. Trimming shortened V by 8 bases and J by 9 bases, and 14 bases separated the two germline ends. The V gene's germline CDR1 is MGHRA and CDR2 YSYEKL. This CDR3 is CASAGQEASPLHF. CDR3 DNA: TGCGCCAGCGCAGGACAAGAGGCTTCACCCCTCCACTTT.